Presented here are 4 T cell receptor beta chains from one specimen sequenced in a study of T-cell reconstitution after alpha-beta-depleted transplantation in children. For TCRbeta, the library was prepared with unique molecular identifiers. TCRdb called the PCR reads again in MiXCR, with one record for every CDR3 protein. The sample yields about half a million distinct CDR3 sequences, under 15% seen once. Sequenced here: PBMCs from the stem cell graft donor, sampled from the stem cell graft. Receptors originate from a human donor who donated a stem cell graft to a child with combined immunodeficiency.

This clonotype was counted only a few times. CDR3 sequence reads: CASSIGGGGLNSPLHF. The CDR3, as DNA: TGTGCCAGCAGTATCGGCGGGGGAGGACTTAATTCACCCCTCCACTTT. The rearrangement joins TRBV25-1 to TRBJ1-6, with D maybe TRBD1 (5 bases). V lost 5 bases and J 6 bases, leaving 17 bases between the germline ends. Germline CDR1 and CDR2: MGHDK and SYGVNS. The CDR3 loop spans 16 amino acids.

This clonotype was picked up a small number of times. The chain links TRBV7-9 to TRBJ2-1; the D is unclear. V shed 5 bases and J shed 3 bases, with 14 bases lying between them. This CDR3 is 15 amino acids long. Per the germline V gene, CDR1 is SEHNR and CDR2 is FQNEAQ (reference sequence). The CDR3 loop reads CASSVLGRYYNEQFF. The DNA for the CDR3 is TGTGCCAGCAGCGTTCTCGGACGGTACTACAATGAGCAGTTCTTC.

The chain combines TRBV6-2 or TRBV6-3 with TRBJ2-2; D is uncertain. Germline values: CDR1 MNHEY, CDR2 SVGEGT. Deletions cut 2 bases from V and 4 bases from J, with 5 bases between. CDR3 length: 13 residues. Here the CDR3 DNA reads TGTGCCAGCAGTTACCAGATCACCGGGGAGCTGTTTTTT. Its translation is CASSYQITGELFF.

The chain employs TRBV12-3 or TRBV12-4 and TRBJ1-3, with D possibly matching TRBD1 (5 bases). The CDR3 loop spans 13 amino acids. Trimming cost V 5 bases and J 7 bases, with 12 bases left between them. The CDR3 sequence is CASSGGGMNTIYF. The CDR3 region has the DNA TGTGCCAGCAGTGGGGGGGGTATGAACACCATATATTTT.